These T cell receptor beta chains were read from a single sample in a study of blood T cell repertoires in COVID-19. Data came from immunoSEQ multiplex PCR; TCRdb stores just in-frame clones and leaves some out. This sample has approximately 390,000 clones, with around nine tenths found just once. Sequenced material: PBMCs or T cells enriched from blood (not recorded which). These TCRs come from a woman aged 45 to 65 who had recovered from COVID-19. The CDR3 runs from the conserved cysteine through the conserved F or W. Only part of the rows carry a size: once, few, many, or a class if the clone is expanded.

CDR3aa	j_gene	v_gene	abundance
CAWSVNSEAFF	TRBJ1-1	TRBV30	NA
CASSLTETSPNQPQHF	TRBJ1-5	TRBV7-2	NA
CGTGTMKDQPQHF	TRBJ1-5	TRBV19	NA
CASSLNSLQETQYF	TRBJ2-5	TRBV5-6	NA
CASSPGGGENSPLHF	TRBJ1-6	TRBV5-1	NA
CASARGDPKNIQYF	TRBJ2-4	TRBV6-5	NA
CASSQDRDTSNEKLFF	TRBJ1-4	TRBV4-3	NA
CATSRSTSSGANVLTF	TRBJ2-6	TRBV15	NA
CASSQVQNTEAFF	TRBJ1-1	TRBV4-3	NA
CASSLTGYTEAFF	TRBJ1-1	TRBV12-3/TRBV12-4	NA
CASSLEGSTDTQYF	TRBJ2-3	TRBV5-1	NA
CASSVAGLHYEQYF	TRBJ2-7	TRBV4-1	NA
CASSWGGENTEAFF	TRBJ1-1	TRBV13	NA
CASSFTLAGAEYEQYF	TRBJ2-7	TRBV6-2/TRBV6-3	once
CASSLSPDTEQFF	TRBJ2-1	TRBV7-2	NA
CASSGQENQPQHF	TRBJ1-5	TRBV7-8	NA
CASSRGPRGAETQYF	TRBJ2-5	TRBV3-1/TRBV3-2	NA
CASSSGVPDTQYF	TRBJ2-3	TRBV12-3/TRBV12-4	NA